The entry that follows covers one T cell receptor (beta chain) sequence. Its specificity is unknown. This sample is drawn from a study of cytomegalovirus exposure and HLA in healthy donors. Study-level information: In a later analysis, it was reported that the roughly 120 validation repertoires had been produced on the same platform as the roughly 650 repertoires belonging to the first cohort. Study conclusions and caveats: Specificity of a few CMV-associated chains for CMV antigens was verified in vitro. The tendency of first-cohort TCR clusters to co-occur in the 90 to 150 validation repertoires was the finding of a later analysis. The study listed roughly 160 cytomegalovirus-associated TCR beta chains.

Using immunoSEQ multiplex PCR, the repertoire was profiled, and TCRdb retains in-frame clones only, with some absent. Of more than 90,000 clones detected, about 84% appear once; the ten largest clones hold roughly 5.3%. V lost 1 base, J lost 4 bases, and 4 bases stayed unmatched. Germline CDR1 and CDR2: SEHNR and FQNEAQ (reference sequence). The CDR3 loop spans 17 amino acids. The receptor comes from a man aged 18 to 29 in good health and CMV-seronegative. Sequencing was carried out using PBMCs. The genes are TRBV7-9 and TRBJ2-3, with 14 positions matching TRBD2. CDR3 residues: CASSLVGTSGSSDTQYF. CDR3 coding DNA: TGTGCCAGCAGCTTAGTGGGGACTAGCGGGAGTTCAGATACGCAGTATTTT. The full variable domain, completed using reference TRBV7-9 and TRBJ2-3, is DTGVSQNPRHKITKRGQNVTFRCDPISEHNRLYWYRQTLGQGPEFLTYFQNEAQLEKSRLLSDRFSAERPKGSFSTLEIQRTEQGDSAMYLCASSLVGTSGSSDTQYFGPGTRLTVL.